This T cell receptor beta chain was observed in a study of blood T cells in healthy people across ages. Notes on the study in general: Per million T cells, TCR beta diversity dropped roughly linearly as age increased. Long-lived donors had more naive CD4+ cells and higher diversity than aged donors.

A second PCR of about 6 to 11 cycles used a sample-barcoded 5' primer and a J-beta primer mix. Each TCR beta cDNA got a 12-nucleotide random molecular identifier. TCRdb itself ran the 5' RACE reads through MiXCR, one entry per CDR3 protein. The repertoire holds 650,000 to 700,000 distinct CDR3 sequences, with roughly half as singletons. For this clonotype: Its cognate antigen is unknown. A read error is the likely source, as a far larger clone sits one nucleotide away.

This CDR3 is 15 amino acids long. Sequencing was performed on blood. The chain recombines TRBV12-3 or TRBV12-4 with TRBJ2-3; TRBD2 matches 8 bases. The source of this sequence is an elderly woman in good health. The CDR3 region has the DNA TGTGCCTGCAGTTTACTAGCGGCTAGCACAGATACGCAGTATTTT. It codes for CACSLLAASTDTQYF.